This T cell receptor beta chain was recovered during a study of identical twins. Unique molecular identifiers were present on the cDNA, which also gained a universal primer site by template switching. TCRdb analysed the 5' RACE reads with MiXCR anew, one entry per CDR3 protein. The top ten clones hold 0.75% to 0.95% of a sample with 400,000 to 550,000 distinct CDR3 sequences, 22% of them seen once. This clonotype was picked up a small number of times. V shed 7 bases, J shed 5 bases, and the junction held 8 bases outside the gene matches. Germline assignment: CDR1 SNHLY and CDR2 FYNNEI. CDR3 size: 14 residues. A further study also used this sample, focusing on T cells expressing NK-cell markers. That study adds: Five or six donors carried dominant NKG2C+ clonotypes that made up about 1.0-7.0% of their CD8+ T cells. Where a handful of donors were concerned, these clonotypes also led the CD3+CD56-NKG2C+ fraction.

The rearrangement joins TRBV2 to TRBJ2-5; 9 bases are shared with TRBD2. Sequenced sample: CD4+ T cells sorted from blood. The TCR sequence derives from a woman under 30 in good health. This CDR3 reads CASTPGLAGETQYF. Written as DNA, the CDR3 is TGTGCCAGCACCCCGGGACTAGCAGGCGAGACCCAGTACTTC.